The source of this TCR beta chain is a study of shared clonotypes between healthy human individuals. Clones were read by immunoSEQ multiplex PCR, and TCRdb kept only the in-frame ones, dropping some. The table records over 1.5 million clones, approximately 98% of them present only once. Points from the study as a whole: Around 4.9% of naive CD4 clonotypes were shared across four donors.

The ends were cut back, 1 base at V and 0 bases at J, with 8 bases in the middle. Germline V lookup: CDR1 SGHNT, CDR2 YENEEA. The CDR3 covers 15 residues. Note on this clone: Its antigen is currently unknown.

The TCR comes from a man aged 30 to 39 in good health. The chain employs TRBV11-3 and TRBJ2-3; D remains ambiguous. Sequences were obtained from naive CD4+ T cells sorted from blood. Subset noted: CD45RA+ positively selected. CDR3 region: CASSLGLTSTDTQYF. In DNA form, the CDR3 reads TGTGCCAGCAGCTTAGGACTTACCAGCACAGATACGCAGTATTTT.